The 11 T cell receptor beta chains below come from one sample, sequenced in a study of blood T cell repertoires in COVID-19. TCRdb's copy holds only in-frame clones and misses some; the assay was immunoSEQ multiplex PCR. Among about 23,000 clones, 75% to 90% were seen once, and the ten largest hold approximately 12%. Sequencing was performed on peripheral blood. These receptor sequences come from a woman older than 75 with active or convalescent COVID-19.

The rearrangement joins TRBV27 to TRBJ2-3; possible D gene TRBD1, 6 bases. Germline lookup yields CDR1 MNHEY and CDR2 SMNVEV (reference sequence). The ends were cut back, 0 bases at V and 12 bases at J, with 13 bases in the middle. This CDR3 region has 13 residues. The CDR3 sequence is CASSLSGAPTQYF. The CDR3 bases are TGTGCCAGCAGTTTATCGGGGGCTCCCACCCAGTATTTT.

The chain recombines TRBV7-2 with TRBJ1-2; 8 bases fit TRBD1. The J segment lost 5 bases and the V segment lost 5 bases, leaving 7 bases of the junction unmatched. Germline V gene data show CDR1 as SGHTA and CDR2 as FQGNSA. This CDR3 region has 14 residues. The CDR3 is CASSPDRGAYGYTF. CDR3 in DNA: TGTGCCAGCAGCCCCGACAGGGGAGCTTATGGCTACACCTTC.

The chain recombines TRBV10-1 with TRBJ1-6; 7 bases align to TRBD1. This CDR3 spans 13 amino acids. The J segment lost 5 bases and the V segment lost 8 bases, leaving 3 bases of the junction unmatched. Germline-derived CDR1 and CDR2 are WNHNN and SYGVQD (reference sequence). The CDR3 nucleotides are TGCGCCAGCGGAGGGACAGATAATTCACCCCTCCACTTT. It is translated as CASGGTDNSPLHF.

The V and J genes are TRBV5-1 and TRBJ2-7, with D possibly matching TRBD1 (6 bases). The CDR3 sequence is 17 residues long. With 0 bases removed from V and 2 bases from J, the gap between germline ends came to 18 bases. Germline CDR1 is SGHRS and CDR2 is YFSETQ. CDR3 region: CASSLARGGSLTYEQYF. In DNA form, the CDR3 reads TGCGCCAGCAGCTTGGCCAGGGGCGGAAGTCTCACCTACGAGCAGTACTTC.

This clone was observed once. V gene TRBV19 combines with J gene TRBJ1-5; D remains unclear. CDR3 length: 17 amino acids. Trimming stripped 1 base from V and 6 bases from J, with 19 bases between. CDR1 is LNHDA and CDR2 is SQIVND in the germline V gene (reference sequence). CDR3 amino acids: CASSIGPRVAMGQPQHF. CDR3 DNA sequence: TGTGCCAGTAGTATAGGGCCGAGGGTTGCCATGGGTCAGCCCCAGCATTTT.

V gene TRBV9 combines with J gene TRBJ1-3; D is unresolved. V dropped 0 bases and J dropped 1 base, with 8 bases sitting between them. The germline V gene has CDR1 SGDLS and CDR2 YYNGEE. The CDR3 is made up of 15 amino acids. The CDR3 DNA reads as TGTGCCAGCAGCGTAGGGAGTACTTCTGGAAACACCATATATTTT. Encoded protein: CASSVGSTSGNTIYF.

The chain has TRBV18 and TRBJ1-2; D not resolved. Looked up from germline, CDR1 is KGHSH and CDR2 is LQKENI. The CDR3 is made up of 13 amino acids. V was cut by 4 bases and J by 3 bases, with 9 bases left in between. The CDR3 spells CASSLSTDYGYTF. DNA of the CDR3: TGTGCCAGCTCACTTTCAACTGACTATGGCTACACCTTC.

The genes are TRBV6-5 and TRBJ2-2, with 7 bases matching TRBD1. CDR1 MNHEY and CDR2 SVGAGI come from the germline V gene. V lost 7 bases, J lost 2 bases, and 7 bases stayed unmatched. This CDR3 is built from 15 residues. CDR3 protein: CASNFRGINTGELFF. CDR3 coding DNA: TGTGCCAGCAATTTCAGGGGGATAAACACCGGGGAGCTGTTTTTT.

The V and J genes are TRBV7-9 and TRBJ2-7; 13 bases map to TRBD2. Trimming took 5 bases from V and 3 from J; bases not matched to a gene: 7. This CDR3 contains 16 residues. The germline V gene has CDR1 SEHNR and CDR2 FQNEAQ (reference sequence). Written as DNA, the CDR3 is TGTGCCAGCAGCCGGACTAGCGGGAGAGGAGGCTACGAGCAGTACTTC. Amino acids: CASSRTSGRGGYEQYF.

V is TRBV5-6 and J is TRBJ1-1, with 9 bases fitting TRBD1. Trimming at V came to 5 bases and at J to 3 bases, leaving 11 bases not matched to a gene. The CDR3 length is 16 residues. Germline V CDR1 and CDR2: SGHDT, YYEEEE. The CDR3 protein is CASSRGQGKGYTEAFF. The CDR3 nucleotides are TGTGCCAGCAGTCGCGGACAGGGGAAGGGATACACTGAAGCTTTCTTT.

The genes are TRBV5-1 and TRBJ2-5; 13 positions agree with TRBD2. The CDR3 totals 15 residues. Trimming removed 4 bases from V and 5 bases from J; junction bases left unmatched: 5. CDR1 is SGHRS, CDR2 YFSETQ, per germline. The CDR3 nucleotides are TGCGCCAGCAGCATCCTGACTAGCGGGAGGGAGACCCAGTACTTC. Translating gives CASSILTSGRETQYF.